This TCR beta chain appears in the sequencing data of a study of blood T cell repertoires in COVID-19. As for the study in general: Acute and convalescent COVID-19 samples came from the United States, Italy and Spain. In each case, the material was cDNA or gDNA derived from T cells, B-cell-depleted T cells, or PBMCs.

Enrolled through a virtual design, the participants were between roughly 18 and 90 years of age and came from about two dozen US areas. Participant-given clinical history determined each cohort assignment. The CDR3 extends over 16 amino acids. V lost 3 bases to trimming and J lost 6 bases; unmatched junction nucleotides: 12. The germline V gene has CDR1 SGDLS and CDR2 YYNGEE. Repertoires were generated with immunoSEQ multiplex PCR, while TCRdb's copy carries only in-frame clones and drops some. The sample has some 410,000 clones, roughly 90% seen once; the top ten hold over 0.9%. This clonotype was sampled from a woman in her 30s with acute COVID-19. The V call is TRBV9, the J call TRBJ1-2; 9 bases agree with TRBD1. The specimen sequenced was PBMCs or T cells enriched from blood (not recorded which). The CDR3 DNA follows: TGTGCCAGCAGCGCCAATTGGGACAGGGAGGAAAATGGCTACACCTTC. As protein: CASSANWDREENGYTF.